The clone carrying this T cell receptor beta chain has at least ten counts. The antigen remains unidentified. Constant-segment primers served in 5'RACE that generated TCR alpha and TCR beta cDNA libraries bearing sample barcodes and UMIs. TCRdb fed the 5' RACE reads into MiXCR, producing one record per CDR3 protein. The table lists about 180,000 distinct CDR3 sequences, approximately 17% of them singletons. This entry comes from a study of T-cell memory formation after mild COVID-19. Broader study findings: Clones that got smaller from day 15 to 85 had even CD4/CD8, while clones growing later tipped toward CD4+. Specificity for SARS-CoV-2 was not confirmed among the second-wave clones peaking on day 37.

The sequence came from a man between 18 and 35 years old who had mild COVID-19 (a few samples of this study predate the infection). Cell type and time point are not known. Source material: PBMCs or a T cell subset sorted from them (not recorded which).

The CDR3 DNA sequence: TGCGCCAGCAGTCATCGACCTGACTGGACAAATGAGCAGTTCTTC. It encodes CASSHRPDWTNEQFF. This chain uses TRBV5-1 with TRBJ2-1; TRBD1 might be the D (5 bases). Trimming removed 5 bases from V and 7 bases from J, with 19 bases in between. The CDR3 sequence is 15 residues long. Germline assignment: CDR1 SGHRS and CDR2 YFSETQ.